These 15 T cell receptor beta chains were sequenced from one sample in a study of blood T cell repertoires in COVID-19. Sequencing used immunoSEQ multiplex PCR; TCRdb keeps in-frame clones, though not all of them. The sample lists 250,000 to 350,000 clones, almost 90% occurring once. Sequencing input: PBMCs or T cells enriched from blood (not recorded which). All receptors derive from a woman under 30 with acute COVID-19.

This sequence joins TRBV10-1 and TRBJ2-1, with TRBD2 as a possible D gene (5 bases). The CDR3 extends over 14 amino acids. CDR1 is WNHNN and CDR2 is SYGVQD in the germline V gene (reference sequence). V lost 5 bases and J 2 bases, leaving 10 bases between the germline ends. The DNA for the CDR3 is TGCGCCAGCAGTAGCGGAGCTCCCTACAATGAGCAGTTCTTC. Protein product: CASSSGAPYNEQFF.

This chain connects TRBV5-8 to TRBJ1-4; 9 bases match TRBD1. The trim removed 0 bases at V and 8 bases at J, leaving 2 bases unmatched. Germline V lookup: CDR1 SGHTS, CDR2 YDEGEE. This CDR3 comprises 14 residues. The DNA of the CDR3 is TGTGCCAGCAGCTTGGTGGGGACAGGGGAAAAACTGTTTTTT. Protein: CASSLVGTGEKLFF.

The genes are TRBV5-1 and TRBJ2-7, with D possibly TRBD1 on 6 matching bases. Trimming left V 3 bases short and J 2 bases short, with 18 bases between. The germline V gene has CDR1 SGHRS and CDR2 YFSETQ. The length of the CDR3 is 16 residues. The CDR3 is CASSYNGRDIAYEQYF. DNA of the CDR3: TGCGCCAGCAGCTACAACGGCCGGGACATTGCCTACGAGCAGTACTTC.

The genes are TRBV4-3 and TRBJ1-5; 8 nucleotides match TRBD1. The V gene end was trimmed by 0 bases and the J gene end by 7 bases; junction bases not matched to a gene: 5. CDR1 LGHNA and CDR2 YSLEER come from the germline V gene. This CDR3 has 15 residues. The CDR3 nucleotides are TGCGCCAGCAGCCAAGATCTCAGGGGGCTGCAGCCCCAGCATTTT. Protein product: CASSQDLRGLQPQHF.

The sample holds one count of this clone. This specimen includes other DNA sequences encoding the same CDR3. The V call is TRBV6-5, the J call TRBJ2-1, with D uncertain. Trimming shortened V by 2 bases and J by 5 bases, and 4 bases separated the two germline ends. CDR1 and CDR2 (germline): MNHEY, SVGAGI. The CDR3 extends over 12 amino acids. In nucleotides, the CDR3 is TGTGCCAGCAGTTACCCAGACAATGAGCAGTTCTTC. Protein: CASSYPDNEQFF.

The chain links TRBV27 to TRBJ2-1; 11 bases line up with TRBD2. With 8 bases clipped from V and 3 bases from J, the junction kept 3 bases outside the gene matches. Germline V lookup: CDR1 MNHEY, CDR2 SMNVEV (reference sequence). The CDR3 length is 14 residues. The CDR3 loop is CASGTSGSYNEQFF. The CDR3 DNA reads TGTGCCAGCGGCACTAGCGGGAGCTACAATGAGCAGTTCTTC.

This clone was seen a single time. The chain uses TRBV7-6 and TRBJ1-1; D is undetermined. There are 14 residues in the CDR3. The V gene lost 5 bases and the J gene lost 6 bases, with 16 bases spanning the gap. Germline V lookup: CDR1 SGHVS, CDR2 FNYEAQ. The CDR3 spells CASSATTRGSEAFF. For the CDR3, the DNA is TGTGCCAGCAGCGCCACCACTAGAGGCTCTGAAGCTTTCTTT.

The chain links TRBV25-1 to TRBJ2-1, with D possibly matching TRBD1 (6 bases). Deletions cut 7 bases from V and 10 bases from J, with 17 bases between. This CDR3 is built from 13 residues. CDR1 and CDR2 (germline): MGHDK, SYGVNS. As DNA, the CDR3 is TGTGCCAGCACCCCAGGGGAGTTTAAGGAGCAGTTCTTC. Encoded protein: CASTPGEFKEQFF.

V and J are TRBV3-1 (or the pseudogene TRBV3-2) and TRBJ2-7; a possible D gene is TRBD1 (5 bases). V lost 2 bases, J lost 6 bases, and 20 bases lay in between. Germline V gene sequence: CDR1 LGHDT, CDR2 YNNKEL (reference sequence). CDR3 size: 16 residues. In DNA, the CDR3 is TGTGCCAGCAGCCAACAAAAGGGCAGGGTATCCCTCGAGCAGTACTTC. It is translated as CASSQQKGRVSLEQYF.

V gene TRBV19 combines with J gene TRBJ2-2; 7 bases fit TRBD2. Per the germline V gene, CDR1 is LNHDA and CDR2 is SQIVND (reference sequence). With 8 bases clipped from V and 7 bases from J, the junction kept 10 bases outside the gene matches. CDR3 length: 14 amino acids. In DNA, the CDR3 is TGTGCCAGTGGTGGGAGGGAAGGATACGGGGAGCTGTTTTTT. Translated, it gives CASGGREGYGELFF.

This chain connects TRBV13 to TRBJ2-1; 8 nucleotides line up with TRBD2. This CDR3 has 15 residues. CDR1 PRHDT and CDR2 FYEKMQ come from the germline V gene (reference sequence). V was clipped by 5 bases and J by 12 bases; unmatched bases: 15. The CDR3 nucleotides are TGTGCCAGCAGCGCCGGACTAGCCGAGGGACAATCGCAGTTCTTC. Encoded protein: CASSAGLAEGQSQFF. Using reference TRBV13 and TRBJ2-1 for the parts outside the CDR3, the full variable domain is AAGVIQSPRHLIKEKRETATLKCYPIPRHDTVYWYQQGPGQDPQFLISFYEKMQSDKGSIPDRFSAQQFSDYHSELNMSSLELGDSALYFCASSAGLAEGQSQFFGPGTRLTVL.

This chain joins TRBV7-2 and TRBJ2-5; D is unclear. The CDR3 is 15 amino acids. V was shortened by 1 base and J by 7 bases, with 16 bases between the two germline ends. CDR1 is SGHTA, CDR2 FQGNSA, per germline. CDR3 sequence (DNA): TGTGCCAGCAGCTTAGTAGGCCCCCCGGCAGGGACCCAGTACTTC. Its protein is CASSLVGPPAGTQYF.

V is TRBV2 and J is TRBJ2-1; TRBD2 agrees at 10 bases. J gave up 8 bases and V 8 bases, and 12 bases lay outside the gene matches. This CDR3 has 15 amino acids. Germline loops: CDR1 SNHLY, CDR2 FYNNEI. CDR3 DNA sequence: TGTGCCAGCGGGGTATCTAGCGGGGGTAGGGATGAGCAGTTCTTC. Encoded protein: CASGVSSGGRDEQFF.

CDR3 in DNA: TGTGCCAGTAGTATGGACAACAGAGACTACAATGAGCAGTTCTTC. Protein sequence: CASSMDNRDYNEQFF. The rearrangement uses TRBV19 and TRBJ2-1; D possibly corresponds to TRBD1 (5 bases). CDR1 and CDR2 (germline): LNHDA, SQIVND (reference sequence). V was trimmed by 3 bases and J by 3 bases, leaving 12 bases between them. The CDR3 loop spans 15 amino acids.

The rearrangement links TRBV5-1 to TRBJ2-1; 11 bases map to TRBD1. Germline CDR1 and CDR2: SGHRS and YFSETQ. Germline trimming cut 4 bases from V and 5 bases from J; bases unmatched to any gene: 5. CDR3 length: 15 residues. CDR3 in DNA: TGCGCCAGCAGCCTCCGGGACAGGGGGGACAATGAGCAGTTCTTC. Its translation is CASSLRDRGDNEQFF.